This T cell receptor beta chain emerged from a study of brain T cells in children with intractable seizures. Study-level findings and limits: Absence of clones before surgery may stem from lower sequencing depth. HCMV serostatus was not known, and viral specificity came from CDR3 similarity only.

The data were produced by immunoSEQ multiplex PCR, yet TCRdb's version contains in-frame clones alone and is incomplete. The sample shows 110,000 or so clones, 90% to 95% of them seen only once. This clone appeared once. Its antigen is unidentified. The sequenced cases were selected for having the highest brain T cell transcript signatures. Before surgery, patients took at least one anti-epileptic drug. The CDR3 length is 15 residues. Germline V gives CDR1 LNHDA, CDR2 SQIVND (reference sequence). V lost 3 bases, J lost 0 bases, and 11 bases lay in between. The sequence derives from a boy younger than two with hemimegalencephaly and intractable seizures. J is TRBJ2-5 and V is TRBV19; possibly TRBD2 for D (6 bases). Sequences were derived from peripheral blood, sampled at surgery. The CDR3 coding sequence is TGTGCCAGTAGTATCGGAGGGTACCACCAAGAGACCCAGTACTTC. Protein product: CASSIGGYHQETQYF.